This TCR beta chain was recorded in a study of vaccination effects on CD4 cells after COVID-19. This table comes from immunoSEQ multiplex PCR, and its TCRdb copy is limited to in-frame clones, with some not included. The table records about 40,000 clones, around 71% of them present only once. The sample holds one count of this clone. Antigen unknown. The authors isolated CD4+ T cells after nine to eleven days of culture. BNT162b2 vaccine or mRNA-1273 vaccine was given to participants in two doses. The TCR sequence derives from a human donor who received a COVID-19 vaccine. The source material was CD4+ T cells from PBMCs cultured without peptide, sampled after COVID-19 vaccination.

CDR3 coding DNA: TGTGCCAGCAGCCTGAACAGGGGGTTTAGCAATCAGCCCCAGCATTTT. This gives the protein CASSLNRGFSNQPQHF. The V gene is TRBV7-8, the J gene TRBJ1-5; 8 nucleotides line up with TRBD1. Germline CDR1 SGHVS, CDR2 FQNEAQ. The CDR3 has 16 residues. Losses at the gene ends were 5 bases for V and 0 bases for J; bases not matched to a gene: 6.